A single sample is the source of the 15 T cell receptor beta chains below, sequenced in a study of blood T cell repertoires in COVID-19. TCRdb's table, derived via immunoSEQ multiplex PCR, lists solely in-frame clones and lacks some. Among around 60,000 clones listed, approximately 81% were seen once. Source material: peripheral blood. These TCRs come from a man aged 60-69 years with COVID-19, enrolled during active disease.

This chain connects TRBV14 to TRBJ2-7, with D possibly matching TRBD1 (6 bases). Germline V lookup: CDR1 SGHDN, CDR2 FVKESK. V lost 4 bases and J lost 3, with 7 bases in between. This CDR3 contains 12 residues. DNA of the CDR3: TGTGCCAGCAGCCGGACAGTCTACGAGCAGTACTTC. Residues: CASSRTVYEQYF. Full variable domain (remainder filled in from reference TRBV14 and TRBJ2-7): EAGVTQFPSHSVIEKGQTVTLRCDPISGHDNLYWYRRVMGKEIKFLLHFVKESKQDESGMPNNRFLAERTGGTYSTLKVQPAELEDSGVYFCASSRTVYEQYFGPGTRLTVT.

The V and J genes are TRBV10-1 and TRBJ2-5; 14 bases fit TRBD2. The CDR3 is 17 residues long. V lost 0 bases to trimming and J lost 6 bases; unmatched junction nucleotides: 6. Germline CDR1 WNHNN, CDR2 SYGVQD (reference sequence). This chain's CDR3 is CASSESGLAGGLKTQYF. In DNA form, the CDR3 reads TGCGCCAGCAGTGAGTCCGGACTAGCGGGGGGCTTAAAGACCCAGTACTTC.

The CDR3 DNA sequence: TGTGCCAGCAGGAAGATAGCGGGAGTGGAAGAGACCCAGTACTTC. Its translation is CASRKIAGVEETQYF. The chain combines TRBV6-5 with TRBJ2-5; 9 nucleotides align to TRBD2. Germline V gene lookup returns CDR1 MNHEY and CDR2 SVGAGI. The CDR3 is 15 residues long. V shed 6 bases, J shed 3 bases, and the junction held 8 bases outside the gene matches.

This chain links TRBV19 with TRBJ2-3; D unresolved. Trimming took 7 bases from V and 6 from J, leaving 11 bases between them. CDR1 and CDR2 from the germline V gene are LNHDA and SQIVND (reference sequence). The CDR3 is 12 residues long. CDR3 in amino acids: CASNDRGDTQYF. CDR3 nucleotide sequence: TGTGCCAGTAACGATAGAGGTGATACGCAGTATTTT. The variable domain in full, with the rest retrieved from reference TRBV19 and TRBJ2-3, is DGGITQSPKYLFRKEGQNVTLSCEQNLNHDAMYWYRQDPGQGLRLIYYSQIVNDFQKGDIAEGYSVSREKKESFPLTVTSAQKNPTAFYLCASNDRGDTQYFGPGTRLTVL.

The V gene is TRBV6-1, the J gene TRBJ2-3; the D gene is possibly TRBD2 (6 bases). The V gene's germline CDR1 is MNHNS and CDR2 SASEGT. The V end lost 2 bases, the J end lost 5 bases, and 14 bases lay between the germline ends. This CDR3 has 15 residues. This CDR3 is CASSEFIGGRDTQYF. CDR3 nucleotide sequence: TGTGCCAGCAGTGAATTTATCGGAGGGAGAGATACGCAGTATTTT.

J is TRBJ2-2 and V is TRBV19, with 7 nucleotides matching TRBD1. With 5 bases clipped from V and 6 bases from J, the junction kept 9 bases outside the gene matches. The V gene's germline CDR1 is LNHDA and CDR2 SQIVND (reference sequence). This CDR3 contains 15 residues. The CDR3 bases are TGTGCCAGTAGTCCTCAGACAGGGTGGTCCGGGGAGCTGTTTTTT. Amino acid sequence: CASSPQTGWSGELFF.

This chain uses TRBV19 with TRBJ2-5; TRBD1 matches at 9 bases. CDR1 is LNHDA and CDR2 is SQIVND in the germline V gene (reference sequence). The V gene end was trimmed by 9 bases and the J gene end by 4 bases; junction bases not matched to a gene: 9. This CDR3 region has 14 residues. This CDR3 reads CASAEQQGAETQYF. CDR3 coding DNA: TGTGCCAGCGCCGAACAACAGGGGGCAGAGACCCAGTACTTC.

V gene TRBV3-1 (or the pseudogene TRBV3-2) combines with J gene TRBJ1-3, with D maybe TRBD1 (5 bases). Germline V gives CDR1 LGHDT, CDR2 YNNKEL (reference sequence). With 4 bases removed from V and 4 bases from J, the gap between germline ends came to 11 bases. The CDR3 covers 14 residues. In DNA form, the CDR3 reads TGTGCCAGCAGCCTCACGGGGGAAGGAAACACCATATATTTT. This translates into CASSLTGEGNTIYF.

CDR3 nucleotide sequence: TGTGCCAGCAGTCCAGGGGACTATGGCTACACCTTC. It is translated as CASSPGDYGYTF. The chain links TRBV28 to TRBJ1-2; maybe TRBD1 (6 bases). In germline, CDR1 is MDHEN, CDR2 SYDVKM. Deletions cut 5 bases from V and 3 bases from J, with 7 bases between. The CDR3 runs to 12 residues.

This chain joins TRBV3-1 (or the pseudogene TRBV3-2) and TRBJ1-6; D call uncertain. Trimming stripped 0 bases from V and 5 bases from J, with 8 bases between. CDR3 length equals 15 residues. CDR1 LGHDT and CDR2 YNNKEL come from the germline V gene (reference sequence). The CDR3 region has the DNA TGTGCCAGCAGCCAAGATCAAGGAGATAATTCACCCCTCCACTTT. Protein sequence: CASSQDQGDNSPLHF.

The table lists this clone with a count of one. The V call is TRBV5-1, the J call TRBJ2-2; no firm D call. The V gene's germline CDR1 is SGHRS and CDR2 YFSETQ. Trimming shortened V by 0 bases and J by 2 bases, and 5 bases separated the two germline ends. This CDR3 is built from 14 residues. The CDR3 nucleotides read TGCGCCAGCAGCTTGGTCCAAAACACCGGGGAGCTGTTTTTT. Its protein product is CASSLVQNTGELFF.

The chain joins TRBV16 to TRBJ1-1; unclear D gene. CDR3 length: 15 amino acids. Germline values: CDR1 KGHSY, CDR2 FQNENV. The V end lost 1 base, the J end lost 5 bases, and 14 bases lay between the germline ends. The CDR3 reads CASSQYLGGFTEAFF. The CDR3 bases are TGTGCCAGCAGCCAATATCTGGGAGGGTTTACTGAAGCTTTCTTT.

This sequence joins TRBV18 and TRBJ2-3, with 9 positions matching TRBD2. Germline CDR1 reads KGHSH; CDR2 reads LQKENI. CDR3 length: 16 amino acids. Trimming took 6 bases from V and 2 from J; bases not matched to a gene: 9. The CDR3 here is CASSQAGGLITDTQYF. The DNA of the CDR3 is TGTGCCAGCTCTCAAGCGGGGGGACTTATCACAGATACGCAGTATTTT.

CDR3 amino acids: CASTTHPAGVVGELFF. The CDR3 region has the DNA TGTGCCAGTACCACTCACCCAGCGGGAGTAGTCGGGGAGCTGTTTTTT. This sequence joins TRBV19 and TRBJ2-2; 8 bases fit TRBD2. V dropped 7 bases and J dropped 7; count of bases not matched to a gene: 14. This CDR3 has 16 amino acids. CDR1 is LNHDA and CDR2 is SQIVND in the germline V gene (reference sequence).

This clone has a single count. This rearrangement joins TRBV3-1 (or the pseudogene TRBV3-2) to TRBJ2-7; 13 bases agree with TRBD2. Germline trimming cut 1 base from V and 1 base from J; bases unmatched to any gene: 7. Germline values: CDR1 LGHDT, CDR2 YNNKEL (reference sequence). The CDR3 consists of 18 residues. CDR3 bases: TGTGCCAGCAGCCAAGGGACTAGCGGGAGTTCGGGGTCCTACGAGCAGTACTTC. Amino acids: CASSQGTSGSSGSYEQYF.